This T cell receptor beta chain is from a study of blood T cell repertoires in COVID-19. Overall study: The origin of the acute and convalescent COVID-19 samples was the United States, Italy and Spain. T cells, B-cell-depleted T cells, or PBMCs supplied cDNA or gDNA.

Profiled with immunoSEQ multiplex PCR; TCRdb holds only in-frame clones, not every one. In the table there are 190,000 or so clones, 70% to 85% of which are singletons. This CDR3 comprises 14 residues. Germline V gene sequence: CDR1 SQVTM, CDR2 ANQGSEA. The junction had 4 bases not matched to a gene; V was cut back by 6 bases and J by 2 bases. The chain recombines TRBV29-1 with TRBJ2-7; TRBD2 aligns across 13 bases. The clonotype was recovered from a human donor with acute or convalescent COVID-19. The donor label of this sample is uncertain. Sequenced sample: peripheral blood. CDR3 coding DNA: TGCAGCGTCGTCGGACTAGCGGGAGCCTACGAGCAGTACTTC. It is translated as CSVVGLAGAYEQYF.